The source of this TCR beta chain is a study of OX40 agonist ivuxolimab in advanced cancers. Overall study: The study gave patients intravenous ivuxolimab at 0.01 to 10 mg/kg every 2 weeks. Cancers in dose escalation were hepatocellular, melanoma, renal cell and head and neck. Study findings and constraints: In general, CD8+ T cells held more expanded clones than CD4+ did, on average. Blood T cells, both CD4+ and CD8+, expanded clonally by week 6 at 0.1 to 3.0 mg/kg.

Produced via immunoSEQ multiplex PCR; TCRdb's table is partial and in-frame only. The sample has around 2,900 clones, 72% seen once. The CDR3 is 15 amino acids. V was pared by 5 bases and J by 4 bases, with 5 bases of the junction left unmatched. CDR1 is SEHNR and CDR2 is FQNEAQ in the germline V gene (reference sequence). This clone is hyperexpanded (1% or more) within its sample. Its antigen is not known. The V call is TRBV7-9, the J call TRBJ1-2; the match to TRBD1 covers 12 bases. The origin of this receptor is an adult with an advanced solid tumor such as melanoma, head and neck, liver or kidney cancer. This sample comprised CD4+ or CD8+ T cells sorted from blood, obtained in a trial of the OX40 agonist ivuxolimab. CDR3 bases: TGTGCCAGCAGCGGGGACAGGGGGCGCGTCTATGGCTACACCTTC. Protein: CASSGDRGRVYGYTF.